This section outlines one T cell receptor beta chain sequence together with its context. Its target is not known. Trimming took off 3 bases at V and 14 bases at J, with 14 bases between the two ends. The length of the CDR3 is 12 residues. Germline values: CDR1 SEHNR, CDR2 FQNEAQ (reference sequence). The data derive from a study of shared clonotypes between healthy human individuals. Profiling relied on immunoSEQ multiplex PCR, and the TCRdb table lists in-frame clones only, not all of them. The sample lists about 2.1 million clones, 90% to 95% occurring once. Study results and caveats: Incomplete sequencing of sorted subsets was indicated by rarefaction despite large depth.

As defined, naive CD8 cells were CD45RO-negative and positively selected for CCR7, with terminally differentiated effector memory CD45RA+ cells excluded. The J gene is TRBJ2-1, the V gene TRBV7-9; possibly TRBD1 for D (5 bases). The source is a young man in good health. Some clones in this sample may be carry-over from other donors' samples. The sample consisted of naive CD8+ T cells from PBMCs. Written as DNA, the CDR3 is TGTGCCAGCAGCTTCCGCCAGGGTCTGGAGTTCTTC. This sequence encodes CASSFRQGLEFF.